The source of this TCR beta chain is a study of cytomegalovirus exposure and HLA in healthy donors (dated by TCRdb to 2016 to 2017). In the study overall: In an earlier analysis of 587 of the donors, 250 to 300 Gb of sequence data and some 120 million unique TCR beta sequences from about 179 million T cells were reported. An early release that covered about 600 HLA-typed donors contained 250 to 350 gigabases of sequencing data and about 84 million unique TCR sequences. Among the roughly 380 genotyped donors, about 85% belonged to the genetic ancestry cluster associated with self-reported Caucasian donors. The study aimed to test whether signatures of past pathogen exposure could be identified by cataloging public T cell receptors. Using immunosequencing, the study profiled T cell repertoires from around 680 subjects and related those repertoires to cytomegalovirus serostatus. Besides the first cohort of hundreds of subjects, a separate validation cohort made up of around 120 different subjects was used. To predict cytomegalovirus infection status, the study combined high-throughput TCR immunosequencing, statistical association of individual TCRs with disease status, and machine learning. In a later analysis, previously published TCR beta repertoires from several hundred donors were re-analyzed and high-resolution HLA genotyping was added so that TCR occurrence patterns could be studied. Rather than drawing on any new phenotypic data, the later analysis identified candidate immune exposures from TCR beta sequences and the way those sequences occurred across donors. In an earlier analysis of a few hundred of the donors, high-throughput TCR beta sequencing was used to judge whether each TCR beta V gene segment behaved as functional or pseudogenic. Alongside the repertoire data, information on donor age, sex, ethnicity and CMV serostatus was compiled. In a later genetic analysis, genome-wide SNP genotypes for about three fifths of the roughly 670 donors were used, and that subset was treated as a discovery cohort. Every repertoire in the discovery cohort had been generated on one and the same sequencing platform. Both class I and class II loci were covered by HLA typing, at four-digit resolution. Typing coverage varied by locus: roughly 620-640 donors for A, B, C, DRB1 and DQB1; 522 for DQA1; nearly 610 for DPA1; around 450 for DPB1. Roughly five DR-DQ haplotypes were handled as single units for association and clustering because linkage in the cohort was strong. On average, roughly 240,000 unique TCR beta nucleotide sequences were sequenced per donor among a few hundred genotyped donors of the cohort, with roughly 18% of those sequences being non-productive. Results and caveats for the whole study, not just this receptor: The authors suggested that the approach could potentially be generalized to other disease states and immunological phenotypes. For the cohort, immune exposure information was limited to CMV serostatus. The earlier analysis of 587 of the donors excluded roughly 16 rarely observed V segments, including chromosome 9 orphons, because counts were too low. In a later analysis, several top co-occurrence clusters were reported to appear linked to parvovirus B19, influenza, CMV and Epstein-Barr virus. Because HLA typing was missing for some donors at each locus, association tests included only the typed subset. Linkage disequilibrium might explain the correlated functional status among segregating V segments, but an unknown experimental factor could not be excluded. Presence/absence analyses assumed roughly uniform sequencing depth across donors, an assumption that may not hold. An association between a missense DCLRE1C variant and V-gene and J-gene trimming of TCR beta chains was found in a later genetic analysis and replicated in an independent cohort. In this cohort, only TCR beta chains were sequenced, and detectable features were limited by the absence of alpha or paired-chain data. The classifier was reported to diagnose cytomegalovirus status with high specificity and sensitivity in both the original cohort and the validation cohort. In an earlier analysis of approximately 590 of the donors, most TCR beta V segments were observed in productive rearrangements about 87% or about 30% of the time, broadly matching IMGT annotations. In a later analysis, around 17,000 TCR beta sequences were associated with specific HLA alleles at a false discovery rate of 0.05. A cluster of highly shared sequence variants was judged likely to represent a technical artifact of the sequencing pipeline. In vitro tests confirmed that a few of the cytomegalovirus-associated TCR beta chains recognize cytomegalovirus antigens. A total of around 150 TCR beta chains were listed by the study as associated with cytomegalovirus. In a later analysis, HLA-associated TCR beta chains were found to be more clonally expanded and to have lower generation probabilities than equally common non-associated chains. A later analysis found that most CMV-associated TCR beta chains appeared HLA-restricted, with HLA associations seemingly driven largely by CMV exposure. When HLA alleles, especially DR and DQ, strongly co-occurred, TCR associations were difficult to assign to individual alleles. In a later analysis, TCR association rates were found to vary across HLA loci, with the most associated TCRs seen for DRB1 alleles and the fewest for HLA-C alleles. Most TCR sequences were seen in very few donors, while some public TCRs were found in many individuals. Some IMGT-functional V segments, including TRBV6-2 and TRBV6-3, could not be told apart with the 87-base-pair reads, so those segments were excluded. A later genetic analysis reported fewer N-insertions in productive TCRs among donors in an Asian-associated ancestry cluster than the approximately 700-donor mean. A further reported finding was that TCR beta sequences accurately predicted the HLA-A and HLA-B alleles for most subjects in the first cohort.

This clone appeared a few times. Its antigen is still unknown. Base qualities are missing; no much larger clone stands one base away. Distinct nucleotide sequences in the sample also encode this CDR3. The cohort consisted of 666 healthy bone marrow donors. At the time of sampling, every cohort member was nominally healthy, though immune exposures that went unrecorded were likely present. The donor tested CMV seronegative, placing the donor among the 352 seronegative members of the cohort. Each donor provided a peripheral blood sample, and peripheral blood mononuclear cells were used for TCR beta sequencing. Genomic DNA was extracted from the blood cell samples with the Qiagen DNeasy Blood Extraction Kit. There are 14 amino acids in the CDR3, from cysteine to phenylalanine inclusive. Of the read, only the CDR3 DNA is kept; its 42 bases are in frame from base 1. CDR1 SEHNR and CDR2 FQNEAQ were looked up in the germline V gene (reference sequence). Relative to germline, V is missing 5 bases and J is missing 2 bases, with 5 bases of the junction outside any gene match.

Library preparation employed the immunoSEQ multiplex PCR assay. For the multiplex PCR, a mixture combining 60 forward primers for TCR Vbeta segments and 13 reverse primers for TCR Jbeta segments was used. A multiplex PCR assay on genomic DNA amplified the CDR3 region of rearranged TCR beta genes. The Illumina HiSeq System was used to sequence the amplified TCR beta libraries as 87-base-pair reads. As for the original processing: Across the 500 to 750 repertoires, a later analysis counted approximately 75 million unique TCR beta chains, around 11 million of which were shared by at least two donors. To remove PCR and sequencing errors, raw reads were error-corrected and collapsed into unique sequences using a nearest-neighbor algorithm that merged closely related sequences. CDR3 sequences were aligned to IMGT reference sequences to assign V, D and J gene segments. Each retained sequence needed at least a six-nucleotide match to both a V gene segment and a J gene segment. A rearrangement was called productive if the CDR3 had no stop codons and remained in frame with V and J, and every other rearrangement was called non-productive. Following IMGT convention, CDR3 was defined as the stretch from the second conserved V-encoded cysteine to the conserved J-encoded phenylalanine. In an earlier analysis of more than 550 of the donors, sequences lacking an unambiguous match to a single V gene segment were excluded. An earlier analysis of almost 600 of the donors classified V segments as functional when productive rearrangements were above 56.7% and as segregating when the standard deviation between donors was above 5%. A statistical classification framework was built for diagnosing cytomegalovirus status from the catalog of TCR beta chain sequences. In a later analysis, V and J genes were assigned by comparing TCR nucleotide sequences against IMGT/GENE-DB human TR gene sequences. A later analysis assigned CDR3 sequences and most-parsimonious VDJ recombination scenarios with the TCRdist pipeline. In a later analysis, every TCR beta chain was defined by the combination of its CDR3 amino acid sequence and its V-gene family, and reads without a unique V-gene family were dropped. To address suspected cross-contamination and a sequencing artifact, a later analysis removed over 500 highly shared, low-generation-probability nucleotide sequences. In a later analysis, a clonal expansion index was calculated for each public chain from normalized within-repertoire ranks of inferred template counts. Generation probabilities in a later analysis came from a VDJ recombination model fitted to out-of-frame rearrangements, and those results were checked against IGoR. In a later analysis, TCR-TCR, TCR-HLA and TCR-CMV co-occurrence was scored with hypergeometric tests, and a repertoire-size bias correction was applied to TCR pairs. False discovery rates were estimated in a later analysis by permuting HLA or CMV assignments 20 times. In a later analysis, co-occurring TCRs were grouped with DBSCAN, and TCRdist sequence similarity was added when clustering was performed within HLA-allele-positive subsets. Repertoires with fewer than 30,000 or more than 120,000 public chains, plus five repertoires with anomalous nucleotide sharing, were excluded from co-occurrence clustering. TCRdb carries this immuneACCESS record with in-frame sequences only. Its versions omit some clonotypes, under half of them owing to an unresolved V gene in the studies checked, with the rest unexplained. V and J calls plus clone size are reproduced from that table; the DNA served to infer D and trimming. For this sample the table gives around 150,000 clones, of which more than 80% were detected only once. The top ten hold approximately 13% of the sample.

Sequencing was done on a sample of PBMCs. This chain joins TRBV7-9 to TRBJ1-1, with TRBD1 matching 7 junction bases. The receptor's source is a woman aged 45-59 years in good health and CMV-seronegative. The nucleotides read TGTGCCAGCAGCCTACAGGGGACAAACACTGAAGCTTTCTTT. This yields the protein CASSLQGTNTEAFF.